Following are 11 T cell receptor beta chains from one sample sequenced in a study of post-analysis software for immune sequencing data (dated by TCRdb to the mid-2010s). Summary of the overall study and its limitations: Several TRBV segments, including TRBV5-6, TRBV5-1 and TRBV20-1, were significantly more frequent in patients than controls.

These receptors have no known antigen. Libraries were built with PCR. TCRdb names Illumina HiSeq 2500 as the instrument used. To reduce PCR and sequencing biases, unique molecular identifiers were built into the TCR beta cDNA libraries. The public reads were reprocessed in TCRdb via fastp at Q25 and MiXCR, keeping in-frame beta chains. Under each unique CDR3 protein, matching rows form one entry showing the most common genes and DNA. The sample table contains under 200,000 distinct CDR3 sequences; only one count was recorded for 29% of them. The top ten constitute more than 3% of the sample. Sequencing input: blood. The receptors derive from a girl aged 2-17 years with multiple sclerosis.

The gene calls are TRBV12-5 and TRBJ1-1, with D unresolved. V lost 6 bases and J lost 3, with 11 bases in between. The CDR3 has 13 residues. In germline, CDR1 is LGHNT, CDR2 FRNRAP. DNA of the CDR3: TGTGCTAGTGGCTACGACACCGACACTGAAGCTTTCTTT. This codes for CASGYDTDTEAFF. The full variable domain, with the rest looked up from reference TRBV12-5 and TRBJ1-1, is DARVTQTPRHKVTEMGQEVTMRCQPILGHNTVFWYRQTMMQGLELLAYFRNRAPLDDSGMPKDRFSAEMPDATLATLKIQPSEPRDSAVYFCASGYDTDTEAFFGQGTRLTVV.

At least ten counts were recorded for this clonotype. The rearrangement uses TRBV2 and TRBJ1-2; TRBD1 aligns across 10 bases. CDR1 and CDR2 (germline): SNHLY, FYNNEI. Unmatched junction bases numbered 7, after V lost 4 bases and J lost 8 bases. CDR3 size: 14 residues. CDR3 bases: TGTGCCAGCAGTGGGGACAGGGGTTTGGGAGGCTACACCTTC. Translation gives CASSGDRGLGGYTF.

The chain recombines TRBV5-1 with TRBJ2-7, with no clear D. Looked up from germline, CDR1 is SGHRS and CDR2 is YFSETQ. Trimming pared 4 bases from V and 0 bases from J, leaving 14 bases between. This CDR3 is 15 amino acids long. The CDR3 loop reads CASSLRPDFSYEQYF. Here the CDR3 DNA reads TGCGCCAGCAGCCTCAGACCGGATTTCTCCTACGAGCAGTACTTC.

V usage is TRBV7-9 and J usage is TRBJ2-5; D possibly corresponds to TRBD2 (7 bases). Trimming shortened V by 5 bases and J by 11 bases, and 27 bases separated the two germline ends. CDR1 is SEHNR, CDR2 FQNEAQ, per germline (reference sequence). The CDR3 sequence is 16 residues long. The CDR3 bases are TGTGCCAGCAGCCCCTCAGGGCGGGGGCACAACAATGAGCAGTACTTC. Translation gives CASSPSGRGHNNEQYF.

Ten or more counts support this clonotype. V gene TRBV4-2 combines with J gene TRBJ1-3; TRBD1 might be the D (5 bases). The CDR3 spans 16 residues. Germline V gene sequence: CDR1 LGHNA, CDR2 YNFKEQ. Trimming shortened V by 0 bases and J by 6 bases, and 15 bases separated the two germline ends. CDR3 loop: CASSQDWGESENTIYF. DNA of the CDR3: TGTGCCAGCAGCCAAGATTGGGGGGAAAGCGAAAACACCATATATTTT.

This chain uses TRBV3-1 with TRBJ1-1, with 7 bases lining up with TRBD1. The J segment lost 4 bases and the V segment lost 2 bases, leaving 1 base of the junction unmatched. CDR1 and CDR2 from the germline V gene are LGHDT and YNNKEL (reference sequence). The CDR3 has 13 amino acids. In DNA, the CDR3 is TGTGCCAGCAGCCAAACAGGGGCCACTGAAGCTTTCTTT. Amino acid sequence: CASSQTGATEAFF.

There are many counts of this clonotype. The gene calls are TRBV12-3 or TRBV12-4 and TRBJ2-7; TRBD2 might be the D (5 bases). The CDR3 contains 14 residues. Trimming cost V 6 bases and J 2 bases, with 14 bases left between them. The CDR3 spells CASSRSAGTYEQYF. CDR3 sequence (DNA): TGTGCCAGCAGCCGCAGTGCCGGGACCTACGAGCAGTACTTC.

This clonotype was seen only a few times. The chain has TRBV20-1 and TRBJ2-3; a weak D match, TRBD2 (7 bases). The ends were cut back, 2 bases at V and 4 bases at J, with 16 bases in the middle. CDR3 length: 15 amino acids. Looked up from germline, CDR1 is DFQATT and CDR2 is SNEGSKA (reference sequence). CDR3 sequence: CSARIGRGSPDTQYF. In DNA form, the CDR3 reads TGCAGTGCTAGAATTGGGAGGGGGAGCCCAGATACGCAGTATTTT.

This clonotype was counted between two and nine times. The J gene is TRBJ2-1, the V gene TRBV3-1, with D possibly matching TRBD1 (6 bases). The CDR3 has 16 residues. CDR1 and CDR2 from the germline V gene are LGHDT and YNNKEL (reference sequence). V lost 4 bases and J 1 base, leaving 14 bases between the germline ends. The CDR3 bases are TGTGCCAGCAGCCCCCGAGTGAGGGGGTCCTACAATGAGCAGTTCTTC. It codes for CASSPRVRGSYNEQFF.

The chain joins TRBV10-1 to TRBJ1-1; 9 positions match TRBD1. This CDR3 contains 13 residues. The V gene's germline CDR1 is WNHNN and CDR2 SYGVQD (reference sequence). V gave up 6 bases and J gave up 7 bases; unmatched junction bases: 6. The CDR3 nucleotides are TGCGCCAGCAGAGGACAGGGGCATGGTGAAGCTTTCTTT. Its translation: CASRGQGHGEAFF.

Turning to this clonotype: This may stem from a read error, because a much larger clone lies one nucleotide away. V is TRBV5-1 and J is TRBJ2-1; tentatively, D is TRBD2 (7 bases). The ends were cut back, 0 bases at V and 8 bases at J, with 15 bases in the middle. The CDR3 length is 15 residues. Looked up from germline, CDR1 is SGHRS and CDR2 is YFSETQ. This CDR3 reads CASSLEGCGGDEQFF. CDR3 nucleotides: TGCGCCAGCAGCTTGGAGGGCTGCGGGGGCGATGAGCAGTTCTTC.